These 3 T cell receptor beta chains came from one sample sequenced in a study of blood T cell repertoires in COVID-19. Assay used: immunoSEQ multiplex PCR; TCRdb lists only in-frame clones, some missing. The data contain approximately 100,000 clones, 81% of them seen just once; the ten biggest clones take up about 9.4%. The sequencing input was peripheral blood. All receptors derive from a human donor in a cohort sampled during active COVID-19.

CDR3 nucleotide sequence: TGTGCCAGCAGCCCCTCCTCCGTGACAGGGCCCTCCTACGAGCAGTACTTC. Its translation: CASSPSSVTGPSYEQYF. The genes are TRBV7-9 and TRBJ2-7; 7 bases line up with TRBD1. The germline V gene encodes CDR1 SEHNR and CDR2 FQNEAQ (reference sequence). V lost 5 bases, J lost 0 bases, and 13 bases stayed unmatched. The CDR3 contains 17 residues.

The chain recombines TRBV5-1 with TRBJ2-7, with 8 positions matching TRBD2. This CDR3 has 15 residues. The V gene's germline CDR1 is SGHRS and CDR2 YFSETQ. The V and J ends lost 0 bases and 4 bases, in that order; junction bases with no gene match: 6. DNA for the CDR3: TGCGCCAGCAGCTTGGAGGCAGGGACTAGGTACGAGCAGTACTTC. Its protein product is CASSLEAGTRYEQYF.

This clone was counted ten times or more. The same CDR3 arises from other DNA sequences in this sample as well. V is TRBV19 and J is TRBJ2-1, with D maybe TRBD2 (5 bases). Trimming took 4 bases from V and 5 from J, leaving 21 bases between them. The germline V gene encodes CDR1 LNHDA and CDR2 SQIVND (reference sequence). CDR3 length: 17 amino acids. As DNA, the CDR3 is TGTGCCAGTAGTAGTCAGAGGGCGGGTAGAAACGACAATGAGCAGTTCTTC. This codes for CASSSQRAGRNDNEQFF.